This T cell receptor (beta chain) was sequenced for a study of response to subunit inactivated influenza vaccine. Comments on this clonotype: Its antigen is as yet unknown.

Study results and limitations: Each seasonal influenza vaccination recruits few new T cells, the authors suggested.

TCRdb re-called the RT-PCR reads through MiXCR, storing one row per CDR3 protein. The data hold roughly 760,000 distinct CDR3 sequences, with roughly 20% observed a single time. This clonotype originated in a man in his forties or fifties who received an inactivated influenza vaccine. The source material was PBMCs from blood, sampled around 5 days after vaccination.

Here the CDR3 DNA reads TGTGCCAGCAGCTTACCCCAGCGGGGGGCCGCAGGTACGCAGTATTTT. It codes for CASSLPQRGAAGTQYF. The rearrangement joins TRBV7-6 to TRBJ2-3, with 9 bases lining up with TRBD2. V lost 2 bases and J lost 8; bases outside the gene matches: 11. Germline assignment: CDR1 SGHVS and CDR2 FNYEAQ. The CDR3 is 16 amino acids.